This TCR beta chain was retrieved from a study of vaccination effects on CD4 cells after COVID-19. Study-wide points: Marked clonal contraction of both clone types appeared late after vaccination. Common cold coronavirus cross-reactivity was shown by only 1 of 255 vaccine-induced clones in healthy vaccinees.

This clone was detected only once. Its antigen is unknown. Only in-frame clones appear in the TCRdb table, and some are missing; sequencing was by immunoSEQ multiplex PCR. Here the sample spans fewer than 85,000 clones, about four fifths being singletons. CD4+ T cells specific for antigen were expanded with viral peptide pools by the ViraFEST assay before sequencing. Upon completion of 10 to 11 days in culture, CD4+ T cells were isolated. Among the vaccine recipients, none had a prior SARS-CoV-2 infection, and nucleocapsid antibodies were negative. The culture medium for about 2 million PBMC per well included about 9.2 IU/ml IL-2 and around 9.9 ug/ml peptides. Fresh IL-2-containing medium replaced half the medium on days 3 and 7. V lost 6 bases, J lost 4 bases, and 10 bases stayed unmatched. The germline CDR1 and CDR2 sequences are KGHSH and LQKENI. The CDR3 extends over 16 amino acids.

This TCR derives from a human donor who received a COVID-19 vaccine. The rearrangement joins TRBV18 to TRBJ2-2, with 8 bases fitting TRBD1. The sequences come from CD4+ T cells from PBMCs cultured with SARS-CoV-2 spike peptides, collected before COVID-19 vaccination. CDR3 sequence: CASSTRQGTGTGELFF. In nucleotides, the CDR3 is TGTGCCAGCTCGACCCGACAGGGGACGGGCACCGGGGAGCTGTTTTTT.